Reported below is one T cell receptor beta chain. An end of the junction does not agree with germline; a read error may underlie this. TCRdb ran MiXCR on the RT-PCR reads and lists one entry per CDR3 protein. The data hold about 40,000 distinct CDR3 sequences, with roughly 30% observed a single time. The sample comes from a study of patients and donors after allogeneic stem cell transplantation. Germline V gives CDR1 MNHEY, CDR2 SMNVEV (reference sequence). This CDR3 region has 14 residues. The rearrangement joins TRBV27 to TRBJ2-1; D unclear. The clonotype comes from a human donor who was either an allogeneic HSCT recipient or a stem cell or donor lymphocyte infusion donor (not recorded which). It is not recorded whose cells these are; they may come from a transplant donor. Sample: blood, either unsorted or a sorted T cell fraction (not recorded which). CDR3 nucleotides: TGTGCCAGCACCCCTTGGCCTATCTACAATAAGCAGTTCTTC. This sequence encodes CASTPWPIYNKQFF.